This T cell receptor beta chain emerged from a study of chemoradiotherapy in HPV16-positive cancers. Study-wide context: Functional T-cell assays on two HPV16-positive patients' cells defined candidate HPV-specific clones and common TCR motifs. General study findings and limits: During treatment, candidate HPV-specific clones and E7-related motifs expanded in tumor. In HPV16-positive patients, HPV-responsive T-cell expansion tracked better recurrence-free survival. The functional HPV-specific definition rests on just a couple of HPV16-positive patients.

Regarding this clone: The target antigen is unknown.

Assay: immunoSEQ multiplex PCR; the TCRdb copy retains only in-frame clones and omits some. This sample carries about 39,000 clones, 65% to 80% of them seen once, and the ten largest clones take roughly 5%. CDR1 is SGHRS and CDR2 is YFSETQ in the germline V gene. The CDR3 sequence is 14 residues long. With 8 bases removed from V and 0 bases from J, the gap between germline ends came to 14 bases. This chain joins TRBV5-1 and TRBJ1-1; TRBD1 might be the D (6 bases). Sequenced here: blood, sampled from a patient who underwent chemoradiotherapy. The receptor comes from a human donor with HPV-associated anogenital cancer. In nucleotides, the CDR3 is TGCGCCAGTTATAAGGACAGTTTGAACACTGAAGCTTTCTTT. Translated, it gives CASYKDSLNTEAFF.